The entry that follows covers one T cell receptor beta chain sequence. Its cognate antigen is unknown. The data originate from a study of T cells in tuberculosis. Study-level points and caveats: Cases with active tuberculosis were adults, while controls were adolescents. GMM-specific TCRs were nearer to active tuberculosis alpha repertoires, suggesting expansion.

V was trimmed by 1 base and J by 2 bases, leaving 12 bases between them. Germline CDR1 and CDR2: SGHAT and FQNNGV. The CDR3 is 16 amino acids. Assay used: immunoSEQ multiplex PCR; TCRdb lists only in-frame clones, some missing. The repertoire holds around 33,000 clones, about nine tenths seen once, with 7.7% in the top ten. At study entry, adolescents had tuberculin skin tests and IGRA screening. The source of this sequence is a donor between 5 and 29 years old with latent tuberculosis or without tuberculosis infection. Some clones in this sample may be carry-over from other donors' samples. The chain uses TRBV11-2 and TRBJ1-5; the D gene is possibly TRBD1 (5 bases). Material for sequencing was PBMCs. CDR3 region: CASSLVSGIRNQPQHF. CDR3 DNA: TGTGCCAGCAGCTTAGTTTCAGGGATACGCAATCAGCCCCAGCATTTT. The full variable domain, completed using reference TRBV11-2 and TRBJ1-5, is EAGVAQSPRYKIIEKRQSVAFWCNPISGHATLYWYQQILGQGPKLLIQFQNNGVVDDSQLPKDRFSAERLKGVDSTLKIQPAKLEDSAVYLCASSLVSGIRNQPQHFGDGTRLSIL.